What follows are 10 T cell receptor beta chains derived from one specimen sequenced in a study of T cell repertoires and HLA-DP antigens. Generated by immunoSEQ multiplex PCR, the TCRdb table keeps only in-frame clones and is missing some. In the table there are some 110,000 clones, 80% to 95% of which are singletons. Antigen specificity for these receptors is unknown. Sequences were obtained from CD4+ T cells from PBMCs. The source of these receptors is a woman aged 18 to 35 in good health and CMV-seronegative.

The chain carries TRBV27 and TRBJ2-3, with TRBD2 identical over 9 bases. This CDR3 has 16 residues. Looked up from germline, CDR1 is MNHEY and CDR2 is SMNVEV (reference sequence). V gave up 7 bases and J gave up 3 bases; unmatched junction bases: 11. In nucleotides, the CDR3 is TGTGCCAGCACCCCATGGGGAGCGGGAGGAACAGATACGCAGTATTTT. Its protein product is CASTPWGAGGTDTQYF.

This clone was counted a single time. Germline and junction disagree at one end, which may indicate a read error. The chain has TRBV25-1 and TRBJ1-1; D unresolved. The CDR3 sequence is 13 residues long. CDR1 is MGHDK, CDR2 SYGVNS, per germline. As DNA, the CDR3 is TGTGCCAGCAGTGAGCATGGGTACCCTAGGTATCGGTTT. Amino acids: CASSEHGYPRYRF.

The CDR3 reads CASSLQGASGYTF. The CDR3 nucleotides read TGTGCCAGCAGTTTACAGGGGGCGAGTGGCTACACCTTC. The V call is TRBV28, the J call TRBJ1-2; 8 bases are shared with TRBD1. Germline lookup yields CDR1 MDHEN and CDR2 SYDVKM. The V gene end was trimmed by 2 bases and the J gene end by 7 bases; junction bases not matched to a gene: 3. CDR3 length equals 13 residues.

This chain uses TRBV15 with TRBJ2-5, with 8 bases lining up with TRBD1. The CDR3 totals 17 residues. Germline V gives CDR1 LNHNV, CDR2 YYDKDF (reference sequence). Germline trimming cut 3 bases from V and 4 bases from J; bases unmatched to any gene: 13. The CDR3 reads CATSRGGQGRGRETQYF. CDR3 in DNA: TGTGCCACCAGCAGGGGAGGACAGGGAAGGGGGCGAGAGACCCAGTACTTC.

The rearrangement uses TRBV2 and TRBJ2-7, with 7 nucleotides matching TRBD1. CDR1 SNHLY and CDR2 FYNNEI come from the germline V gene. This CDR3 has 14 residues. The V gene end was trimmed by 4 bases and the J gene end by 0 bases; junction bases not matched to a gene: 3. The CDR3 nucleotides are TGTGCCAGCAGTGGGGACAGCCACTCCTACGAGCAGTACTTC. Protein product: CASSGDSHSYEQYF.

The chain uses TRBV6-1 and TRBJ1-1, with a weak D call TRBD1 (6 bases). Per the germline V gene, CDR1 is MNHNS and CDR2 is SASEGT. V was cut by 6 bases and J by 5 bases, with 19 bases left in between. The CDR3 totals 15 residues. This chain's CDR3 is CASSRTVGGGTEAFF. The CDR3 nucleotides read TGTGCCAGCAGCCGAACAGTAGGGGGAGGGACTGAAGCTTTCTTT.

The chain carries TRBV28 and TRBJ1-2, with a weak D call TRBD1 (6 bases). Germline V gene data show CDR1 as MDHEN and CDR2 as SYDVKM. The length of the CDR3 is 12 residues. Trimming stripped 6 bases from V and 10 bases from J, with 15 bases between. The chain's CDR3 is CASSPNRDTYTF. The DNA of the CDR3 is TGTGCCAGCAGCCCTAACCGGGACACCTACACCTTC.

The chain links TRBV5-4 to TRBJ2-1, with D possibly being TRBD1 or TRBD2 (6 bases each). Germline V gene sequence: CDR1 SGHNT, CDR2 YYREEE (reference sequence). V lost 3 bases and J lost 9, with 16 bases in between. CDR3 length: 14 residues. Here the CDR3 reads CASSWGAAAGEQFF. CDR3 in DNA: TGTGCCAGCAGCTGGGGGGCGGCGGCCGGTGAGCAGTTCTTC. The full variable domain, in which reference TRBV5-4 and TRBJ2-1 provide the parts outside the CDR3, is ETGVTQSPTHLIKTRGQQVTLRCSSQSGHNTVSWYQQALGQGPQFIFQYYREEENGRGNFPPRFSGLQFPNYSSELNVNALELDDSALYLCASSWGAAAGEQFFGPGTRLTVL.

The rearrangement uses TRBV11-2 and TRBJ2-1; D remains unclear. The CDR3 is 11 residues long. Germline lookup yields CDR1 SGHAT and CDR2 FQNNGV. The germline V and J ends were trimmed by 4 bases and 7 bases, with 5 bases remaining between them. The CDR3 bases are TGTGCCAGCAGCTCGGCAAATGAGCAGTTCTTC. Translation gives CASSSANEQFF.

The chain links TRBV4-1 to TRBJ2-5; D is undetermined. The CDR3 consists of 16 residues. The ends were cut back, 1 base at V and 2 bases at J, with 14 bases in the middle. Germline assignment: CDR1 MGHRA and CDR2 YSYEKL. The CDR3 reads CASSQVGLVKQETQYF. CDR3 nucleotides: TGCGCCAGCAGCCAAGTTGGCCTTGTAAAACAAGAGACCCAGTACTTC.